This T cell receptor (beta chain) was found in a study of blood T cell repertoires in COVID-19. Study as a whole: Collection of acute and convalescent COVID-19 samples took place in the United States, Italy and Spain.

Trimming left V 5 bases short and J 4 bases short, with 11 bases between. The germline CDR1 and CDR2 sequences are LGHDT and YNNKEL (reference sequence). The CDR3 sequence is 14 residues long. Method: immunoSEQ multiplex PCR; TCRdb's copy keeps in-frame clones and lacks some. The sample records approximately 200,000 clones, 80% to 90% being singletons. The V and J genes are TRBV3-1 (or the pseudogene TRBV3-2) and TRBJ2-2, with a weak D call TRBD1 (6 bases). The sequence was collected from a woman aged 45-65 years with acute or convalescent COVID-19. The sequencing sample was made of peripheral blood. As DNA, the CDR3 is TGTGCCAGCAGCGTGTCAGGGGTCACCGGGGAGCTGTTTTTT. This sequence encodes CASSVSGVTGELFF.